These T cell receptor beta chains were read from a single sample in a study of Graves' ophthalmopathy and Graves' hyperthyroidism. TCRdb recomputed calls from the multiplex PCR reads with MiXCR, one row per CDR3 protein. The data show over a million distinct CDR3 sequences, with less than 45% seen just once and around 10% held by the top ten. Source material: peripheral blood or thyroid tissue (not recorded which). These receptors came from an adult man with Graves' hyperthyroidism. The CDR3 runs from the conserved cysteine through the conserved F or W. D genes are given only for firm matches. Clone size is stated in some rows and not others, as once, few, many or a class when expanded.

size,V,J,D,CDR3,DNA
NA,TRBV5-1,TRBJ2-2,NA,CASSLAEGGELFF,TGCGCCAGCAGCTTAGCGGAGGGCGGGGAGCTGTTTTTT
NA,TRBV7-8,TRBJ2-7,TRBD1,CASSSRDRGQMYF,TGTGCCAGCAGCTCAAGGGACAGGGGGCAGATGTACTTC
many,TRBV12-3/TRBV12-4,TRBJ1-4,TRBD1,CASSFTGGVGEKLFF,TGTGCCAGCAGTTTCACAGGGGGCGTTGGGGAAAAACTGTTTTTT
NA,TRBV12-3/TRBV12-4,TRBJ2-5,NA,CASSLGGRGIETQYF,TGTGCCAGCAGCTTAGGTGGCAGAGGAATAGAGACCCAGTACTTC
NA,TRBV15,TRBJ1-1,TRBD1,CATSRATGGGAFF,TGTGCCACCAGCAGGGCTACAGGGGGGGGAGCTTTCTTT
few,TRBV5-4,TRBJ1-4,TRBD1,CASSRDSQLATNEKLFF,TGTGCCAGCAGCCGGGACAGTCAGCTTGCAACTAATGAAAAACTGTTTTTT
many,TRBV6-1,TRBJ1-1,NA,CATTTRTWNTEAFF,TGTGCCACGACGACGAGGACGTGGAACACTGAAGCTTTCTTT
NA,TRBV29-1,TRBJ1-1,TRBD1,CSVERPGQGLEAFF,TGCAGCGTTGAACGACCGGGACAGGGGTTGGAGGCTTTCTTT
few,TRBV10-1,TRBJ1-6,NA,CASSDNFNSPLHF,TGCGCCAGCAGTGACAACTTCAATTCACCCCTCCACTTT
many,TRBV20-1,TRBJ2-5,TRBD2,CSARVSGRSQETQYF,TGCAGTGCTAGAGTCAGCGGGAGATCCCAAGAGACCCAGTACTTC
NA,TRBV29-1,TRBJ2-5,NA,CSVEDRGAYETQYF,TGCAGCGTTGAAGACAGGGGCGCCTACGAGACCCAGTACTTC
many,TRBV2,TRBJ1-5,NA,CASSEGGDQPQHF,TGTGCCAGCAGTGAAGGGGGGGATCAGCCCCAGCATTTT
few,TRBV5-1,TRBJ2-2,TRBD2,CASSGGLAGGPGGELFF,TGCGCCAGCAGCGGCGGACTAGCGGGGGGGCCCGGCGGGGAGCTGTTTTTT
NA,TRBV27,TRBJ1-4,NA,CASSLLPPTTNEKLFF,TGTGCCAGCAGTTTACTCCCACCCACAACTAATGAAAAACTGTTTTTT
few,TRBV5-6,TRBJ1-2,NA,CASSHDRFLSYTF,TGTGCCAGCAGCCACGACAGGTTTCTTAGCTACACCTTC